Below, 15 T cell receptor beta chains from the same sample are listed, as sequenced in a study of shared clonotypes between healthy human individuals. Assay used: immunoSEQ multiplex PCR; TCRdb lists only in-frame clones, some missing. The table has 450,000 to 550,000 clones, 60% to 85% seen once. The sample taken for sequencing was PBMCs. These receptors were collected from a woman between 40 and 55 years old in good health. Some clones in this sample may be carry-over from other donors' samples.

As DNA, the CDR3 is TGTGCCAGCAGCTCGACAGGGAGCTCCTACGAGCAGTACTTC. It translates to CASSSTGSSYEQYF. The rearrangement joins TRBV11-3 to TRBJ2-7; 7 nucleotides match TRBD1. The germline V gene has CDR1 SGHNT and CDR2 YENEEA. J lost 0 bases, V lost 4 bases, and 3 bases had no gene match. This CDR3 is 14 amino acids long.

This chain uses TRBV19 with TRBJ1-2; D perhaps matches TRBD1 (6 bases). This CDR3 spans 14 amino acids. Trimming took off 7 bases at V and 10 bases at J, with 22 bases between the two ends. The germline V gene has CDR1 LNHDA and CDR2 SQIVND (reference sequence). Here the CDR3 DNA reads TGTGCCAGTATTCCTCAGACAGGTGGCGTGGTCTACACCTTC. It codes for CASIPQTGGVVYTF.

This clone was picked up a small number of times. CDR3 region: CASSYGFSYEQYF. The CDR3 DNA follows: TGTGCCAGCAGTTACGGTTTCTCCTACGAGCAGTACTTC. The chain joins TRBV6-5 to TRBJ2-7, with D unresolved. The CDR3 is 13 residues long. V lost 2 bases, J lost 0 bases, and 5 bases lay in between. Per the germline V gene, CDR1 is MNHEY and CDR2 is SVGAGI.

This clone occurred a few times. This sequence joins TRBV28 and TRBJ1-4; D not certain. Germline CDR1 reads MDHEN; CDR2 reads SYDVKM. The CDR3 spans 10 residues. V lost 9 bases, J lost 7 bases, and 6 bases lay in between. In DNA, the CDR3 is TGTGCCAGTCAACGTGAAAAACTGTTTTTT. Translating it yields CASQREKLFF.

This chain links TRBV5-1 with TRBJ2-3; 7 nucleotides align to TRBD1. Germline CDR1 is SGHRS and CDR2 is YFSETQ. Losses at the gene ends were 4 bases for V and 1 base for J; bases not matched to a gene: 6. The CDR3 is made up of 15 amino acids. CDR3 nucleotides: TGCGCCAGCAGCCAGACTACAGGGGGCACAGATACGCAGTATTTT. Translation: CASSQTTGGTDTQYF.

This clone was picked up one time. This chain joins TRBV7-3 and TRBJ2-3; possible D gene TRBD2, 5 bases. The CDR3 is 14 residues long. V lost 5 bases and J lost 8, with 17 bases in between. Germline CDR1 is SGHTA and CDR2 is FQGTGA. The CDR3: CASSPTLQRSTQYF. In DNA, the CDR3 is TGTGCCAGCAGCCCGACCCTACAGCGGAGTACGCAGTATTTT.

This chain connects TRBV14 to TRBJ2-2; TRBD1 matches at 9 bases. Germline V gene data show CDR1 as SGHDN and CDR2 as FVKESK. This CDR3 has 14 amino acids. The J segment lost 9 bases and the V segment lost 5 bases, leaving 7 bases of the junction unmatched. The chain's CDR3 is CASSDNRGPRELFF. CDR3 bases: TGTGCCAGCAGCGACAACAGGGGGCCCCGGGAGCTGTTTTTT.

The chain links TRBV2 to TRBJ1-3; D unclear. The CDR3 spans 14 residues. The V end lost 4 bases, the J end lost 4 bases, and 11 bases lay between the germline ends. Germline V gene sequence: CDR1 SNHLY, CDR2 FYNNEI. The DNA for the CDR3 is TGTGCCAGCAGTGCCCTGCGTTTGGGAAACACCATATATTTT. Protein product: CASSALRLGNTIYF.

The V and J genes are TRBV5-6 and TRBJ2-1; a possible D gene is TRBD2 (6 bases). Germline loops: CDR1 SGHDT, CDR2 YYEEEE. The CDR3 runs 12 residues. V was cut by 4 bases and J by 12 bases, with 14 bases left in between. The CDR3 DNA follows: TGTGCCAGCAGCAGATCCCTGGGAGGGCAGTTCTTC. It yields the protein CASSRSLGGQFF.

A few counts support this clone. V is TRBV28 and J is TRBJ1-2, with a tentative D call TRBD1 (5 bases). This CDR3 region has 14 residues. Germline V CDR1 and CDR2: MDHEN, SYDVKM. Trimming left V 3 bases short and J 3 bases short, with 11 bases between. The DNA of the CDR3 is TGTGCCAGCAGTTTTGGGGCGAGGCACTATGGCTACACCTTC. Its protein is CASSFGARHYGYTF.

V usage is TRBV25-1 and J usage is TRBJ2-7, with TRBD2 as a possible D gene (7 bases). CDR1 is MGHDK and CDR2 is SYGVNS in the germline V gene. V lost 4 bases and J lost 2, with 12 bases in between. The CDR3 spans 14 residues. The CDR3 loop reads CASSGGGRAYEQYF. The CDR3 nucleotides are TGTGCCAGCAGTGGGGGGGGCAGAGCCTACGAGCAGTACTTC.

The chain has TRBV5-4 and TRBJ2-3; D not certain. This CDR3 spans 13 amino acids. The V gene's germline CDR1 is SGHNT and CDR2 YYREEE (reference sequence). The germline V and J ends were trimmed by 1 base and 1 base, with 4 bases remaining between them. The CDR3 nucleotides are TGTGCCAGCAGCTTGCCCCGCACAGATACGCAGTATTTT. Its protein product is CASSLPRTDTQYF.

The genes are TRBV7-3 and TRBJ1-1; TRBD1 aligns across 10 bases. Unmatched junction bases numbered 13, after V lost 8 bases and J lost 4 bases. From germline, CDR1 is SGHTA and CDR2 FQGTGA. The CDR3 covers 16 residues. The CDR3 here is CASGEGTGVLVTEAFF. The CDR3 nucleotides read TGTGCCAGCGGGGAAGGGACAGGGGTTTTAGTCACTGAAGCTTTCTTT.

The genes are TRBV7-2 and TRBJ1-5; unclear D gene. Germline-derived CDR1 and CDR2 are SGHTA and FQGNSA. The CDR3 has 16 amino acids. V was shortened by 1 base and J by 0 bases, with 10 bases between the two germline ends. The CDR3 DNA follows: TGTGCCAGCAGCTTAGATGGCAGCTATAGCAATCAGCCCCAGCATTTT. Translated, it gives CASSLDGSYSNQPQHF.

This clone was counted once. This rearrangement joins TRBV5-4 to TRBJ2-1, with unresolved D. The CDR3 has 13 amino acids. The V gene lost 0 bases and the J gene lost 9 bases, with 10 bases spanning the gap. CDR1 SGHNT and CDR2 YYREEE come from the germline V gene (reference sequence). The CDR3 DNA reads TGTGCCAGCAGCTTGGCCCTCCCTTCTGAGCAGTTCTTC. As protein: CASSLALPSEQFF.